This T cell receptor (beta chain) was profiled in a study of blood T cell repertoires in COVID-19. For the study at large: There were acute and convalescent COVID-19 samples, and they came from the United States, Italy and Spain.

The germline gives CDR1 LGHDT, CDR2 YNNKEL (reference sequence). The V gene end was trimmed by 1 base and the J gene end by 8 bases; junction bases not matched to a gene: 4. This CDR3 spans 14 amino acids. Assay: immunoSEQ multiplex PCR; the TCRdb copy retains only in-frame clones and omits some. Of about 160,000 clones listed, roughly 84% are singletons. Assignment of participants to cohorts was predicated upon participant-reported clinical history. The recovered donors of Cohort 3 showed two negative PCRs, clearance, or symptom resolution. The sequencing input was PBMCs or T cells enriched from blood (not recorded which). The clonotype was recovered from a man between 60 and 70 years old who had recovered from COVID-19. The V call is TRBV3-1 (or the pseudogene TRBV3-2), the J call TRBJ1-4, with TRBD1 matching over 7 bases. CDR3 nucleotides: TGTGCCAGCAGCCAAGGACAGGGTGGGGAAAAACTGTTTTTT. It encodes CASSQGQGGEKLFF.